The next 20 T cell receptor beta chains were all read from a single sample in a study of blood T cell repertoires in COVID-19. Measured with immunoSEQ multiplex PCR; TCRdb has only the in-frame clones, and not every one. The sample carries fewer than 200,000 clones, 88% recorded once. Sequenced material: peripheral blood. These TCRs come from a man aged 55 to 69 with acute or convalescent COVID-19.

The CDR3 DNA reads TGTGCCAGCAGTTACAGGGGGCAGGGGGACACCGGGGAGCTGTTTTTT. This encodes CASSYRGQGDTGELFF. The rearrangement uses TRBV6-6 and TRBJ2-2, with 7 nucleotides matching TRBD1. The CDR3 length is 16 residues. The J segment lost 3 bases and the V segment lost 2 bases, leaving 6 bases of the junction unmatched. From germline, CDR1 is MNHNY and CDR2 SVGAGI (reference sequence).

The chain uses TRBV6-6 and TRBJ1-1, with no clear D. CDR1 and CDR2 from the germline V gene are MNHNY and SVGAGI (reference sequence). The CDR3 spans 14 residues. The V and J ends lost 0 bases and 4 bases respectively, with 9 bases between them. For the CDR3, the DNA is TGTGCCAGCAGTTACTCGACGCCTAGCACTGAAGCTTTCTTT. The encoded protein is CASSYSTPSTEAFF.

The rearrangement uses TRBV7-2 and TRBJ1-2, with 7 bases matching TRBD1. The CDR3 is 16 amino acids. Per germline, CDR1 SGHTA and CDR2 FQGNSA. The junction had 11 bases not matched to a gene; V was cut back by 3 bases and J by 4 bases. The CDR3 is CASSLTLQGKGYGYTF. For the CDR3, the DNA is TGTGCCAGCAGCTTGACGTTACAGGGGAAGGGCTATGGCTACACCTTC.

The chain employs TRBV24-1 and TRBJ2-5, with 8 nucleotides matching TRBD2. V lost 2 bases to trimming and J lost 5 bases; unmatched junction nucleotides: 3. The CDR3 is 14 residues long. Germline V gene sequence: CDR1 KGHDR, CDR2 SFDVKD. The CDR3 protein is CATSDSRGGETQYF. The CDR3 DNA reads TGTGCCACCAGTGATTCCCGGGGGGGGGAGACCCAGTACTTC.

The V and J genes are TRBV5-1 and TRBJ1-2, with 10 bases matching TRBD1. The CDR3 has 16 residues. After removal of 4 bases from V and 5 bases from J, the junction contained 11 bases not matched to a gene. Germline V gene lookup returns CDR1 SGHRS and CDR2 YFSETQ. In nucleotides, the CDR3 is TGCGCCAGCAGCCCAATGACAGGGGGCGGATCGTATGGCTACACCTTC. This codes for CASSPMTGGGSYGYTF.

This clone has a single count. This sequence joins TRBV10-2 and TRBJ2-7; 11 nucleotides match TRBD1. V was clipped by 3 bases and J by 4 bases; unmatched bases: 5. The length of the CDR3 is 15 residues. Germline V gene lookup returns CDR1 WSHSY and CDR2 SAAADI. The CDR3 bases are TGCGCCAGCAGTGAACCGGGACAGGGGGATTACGAGCAGTACTTC. It translates to CASSEPGQGDYEQYF.

The chain recombines TRBV14 with TRBJ2-5; the match to TRBD1 covers 7 bases. The CDR3 sequence is 17 residues long. With V trimmed by 4 bases and J by 3 bases, 14 bases remained unmatched. Germline lookup yields CDR1 SGHDN and CDR2 FVKESK. CDR3 loop: CASSPPRGRRAEETQYF. CDR3 nucleotides: TGTGCCAGCAGCCCGCCAAGGGGGCGAAGGGCGGAAGAGACCCAGTACTTC. Filled out from reference TRBV14 and TRBJ2-5, the complete variable domain reads EAGVTQFPSHSVIEKGQTVTLRCDPISGHDNLYWYRRVMGKEIKFLLHFVKESKQDESGMPNNRFLAERTGGTYSTLKVQPAELEDSGVYFCASSPPRGRRAEETQYFGPGTRLLVL.

This rearrangement joins TRBV5-1 to TRBJ1-1, with no clear D. The germline V gene encodes CDR1 SGHRS and CDR2 YFSETQ. CDR3 size: 14 residues. V was clipped by 4 bases and J by 10 bases, with 20 bases between them. The CDR3 protein is CASSPDPSTAGAFF. Written as DNA, the CDR3 is TGCGCCAGCAGCCCCGACCCCTCAACCGCAGGAGCTTTCTTT.

The chain combines TRBV19 with TRBJ1-1; D ambiguous. The germline gives CDR1 LNHDA, CDR2 SQIVND (reference sequence). The CDR3 is 12 amino acids. Trimming left V 0 bases short and J 11 bases short, with 10 bases between. In DNA form, the CDR3 reads TGTGCCAGTAGTATAGATCCAGGCGAGGCTTTCTTT. This translates into CASSIDPGEAFF. Full variable domain (outside the CDR3, taken from reference TRBV19 and TRBJ1-1): DGGITQSPKYLFRKEGQNVTLSCEQNLNHDAMYWYRQDPGQGLRLIYYSQIVNDFQKGDIAEGYSVSREKKESFPLTVTSAQKNPTAFYLCASSIDPGEAFFGQGTRLTVV.

V usage is TRBV19 and J usage is TRBJ1-5; a possible D gene is TRBD1 (5 bases). Trimming took off 7 bases at V and 5 bases at J, with 9 bases between the two ends. CDR1 and CDR2 (germline): LNHDA, SQIVND (reference sequence). The CDR3 is 12 residues long. CDR3 amino acids: CASTDSHQPQHF. The CDR3 region has the DNA TGTGCCAGTACTGACAGTCATCAGCCCCAGCATTTT.

The chain recombines TRBV6-5 with TRBJ1-4; TRBD1 is a possible D gene (6 bases). The CDR3 covers 14 residues. The V end lost 4 bases, the J end lost 7 bases, and 13 bases lay between the germline ends. CDR1 is MNHEY, CDR2 SVGAGI, per germline. CDR3 sequence (DNA): TGTGCCAGCAGTTTAGACAGGTTCGGTGAAAAACTGTTTTTT. This encodes CASSLDRFGEKLFF.

The chain combines TRBV29-1 with TRBJ1-2; 9 nucleotides align to TRBD1. The CDR3 loop spans 13 amino acids. Germline CDR1 reads SQVTM; CDR2 reads ANQGSEA. After removal of 5 bases from V and 5 bases from J, the junction contained 6 bases not matched to a gene. CDR3 sequence reads: CSVPGQGGYGYTF. As DNA, the CDR3 is TGCAGCGTTCCGGGACAGGGAGGGTATGGCTACACCTTC.

This chain links TRBV27 with TRBJ1-2; TRBD1 is a possible D gene (5 bases). The V end was cut by 8 bases, the J end by 1 base, with 8 bases between. Germline V gene sequence: CDR1 MNHEY, CDR2 SMNVEV (reference sequence). CDR3 length equals 12 residues. CDR3 in amino acids: CASGRGNYGYTF. In nucleotides, the CDR3 is TGTGCCAGCGGGAGGGGTAACTATGGCTACACCTTC.

The chain has TRBV7-3 and TRBJ2-3; 9 nucleotides agree with TRBD2. CDR3 length: 16 residues. Per germline, CDR1 SGHTA and CDR2 FQGTGA. V was pared by 1 base and J by 5 bases, with 7 bases of the junction left unmatched. The CDR3 protein is CASSLIGREGKDTQYF. The CDR3 nucleotides are TGTGCCAGCAGCTTAATAGGGCGGGAGGGGAAAGATACGCAGTATTTT.

The V gene is TRBV24-1, the J gene TRBJ2-2; 8 bases line up with TRBD2. Losses at the gene ends were 9 bases for V and 1 base for J; bases not matched to a gene: 3. Germline CDR1 is KGHDR and CDR2 is SFDVKD. CDR3 length equals 14 residues. This chain's CDR3 is CATRTSGNTGELFF. The CDR3, as DNA: TGTGCCACCCGTACTAGCGGGAACACCGGGGAGCTGTTTTTT.

The chain uses TRBV6-2 or TRBV6-3 and TRBJ2-5; D is possibly TRBD1 (6 bases). CDR1 and CDR2 (germline): MNHEY, SVGEGT. V lost 6 bases, J lost 5 bases, and 13 bases lay in between. The CDR3 consists of 13 residues. The CDR3 sequence: CASSWAGAETQYF. In DNA form, the CDR3 reads TGTGCCAGCAGCTGGGCAGGGGCGGAGACCCAGTACTTC.

The V call is TRBV6-1, the J call TRBJ1-6; no definite D call. The V and J ends lost 2 bases and 10 bases respectively, with 15 bases between them. CDR3 length: 15 residues. The germline CDR1 and CDR2 sequences are MNHNS and SASEGT. This chain's CDR3 is CASSELGSPQSPLHF. DNA of the CDR3: TGTGCCAGCAGTGAATTGGGCAGTCCCCAATCACCCCTCCACTTT.

As to this clone: Relative to the germline gene, one junction end is altered; a read error may explain this. The chain carries TRBV19 and TRBJ2-3; 12 nucleotides match TRBD1. The CDR3 has 16 amino acids. Looked up from germline, CDR1 is LNHDA and CDR2 is SQIVND (reference sequence). CDR3 bases: TGTGCCAGTAGCAGACGAGGGACAGGGGGCACTGATACGCAGTATTTT. It is translated as CASSRRGTGGTDTQYF.

V and J are TRBV27 and TRBJ2-1, with TRBD1 matching 9 bases. From germline, CDR1 is MNHEY and CDR2 SMNVEV (reference sequence). After removal of 5 bases from V and 5 bases from J, the junction contained 7 bases not matched to a gene. The CDR3 length is 15 residues. CDR3 loop: CASSQPGQGHNEQFF. CDR3 bases: TGTGCCAGCAGTCAGCCCGGACAGGGGCACAATGAGCAGTTCTTC.

The chain links TRBV2 to TRBJ1-6; 8 bases are shared with TRBD1. CDR3 size: 15 residues. CDR1 SNHLY and CDR2 FYNNEI come from the germline V gene. V trimming: 4 bases; J trimming: 8 bases; junction bases outside the gene matches: 7. The CDR3 spells CASSVLGTGDSPLHF. The CDR3, as DNA: TGTGCCAGCAGTGTCTTGGGGACAGGAGATTCACCCCTCCACTTT.